This section outlines one TCR beta chain sequence together with its context. Method: immunoSEQ multiplex PCR; TCRdb's copy keeps in-frame clones and lacks some. The table includes roughly 45,000 clones, roughly nine tenths detected once. The data are from a study of blood T cell repertoires in COVID-19. Overall study: Acute-phase and convalescent COVID-19 samples originated in the United States, Italy and Spain. T cells, B-cell-depleted T cells, or PBMCs provided the cDNA or gDNA that served as material.

CDR3 length: 14 amino acids. The germline V gene encodes CDR1 MDHEN and CDR2 SYDVKM. V was cut by 5 bases and J by 5 bases, with 13 bases left in between. The sample was peripheral blood. The rearrangement joins TRBV28 to TRBJ1-5; D is perhaps TRBD1 (6 bases). This receptor was taken from a man aged 65 to 79 with active COVID-19. The CDR3 spells CASSTWAGDQPQHF. DNA for the CDR3: TGTGCCAGCAGTACCTGGGCAGGGGATCAGCCCCAGCATTTT.